This TCR beta chain was recovered during a study of blood T cell repertoires in COVID-19. Study details: Specimens from acute and convalescent COVID-19 originated in the United States, Italy and Spain. T cells, B-cell-depleted T cells, or PBMCs supplied cDNA or gDNA.

Original data processing: By means of reference gene primer amplification, nucleated cell counts were estimated. Profiling relied on immunoSEQ multiplex PCR, and the TCRdb table lists in-frame clones only, not all of them. V, J and clone size derive from that table, while D and trimming were established from the DNA sequence. The repertoire holds 140,000 to 150,000 clones, with roughly 88% as singletons. The CDR3 loop spans 14 amino acids. Germline V gives CDR1 SGHTA, CDR2 FQGNSA. V gave up 4 bases and J gave up 3 bases, with 13 bases separating them. The sequence was collected from a man between 70 and 80 years old with acute or convalescent COVID-19. The rearrangement links TRBV7-2 to TRBJ2-7; tentative D call: TRBD1 (6 bases). Sequenced sample: peripheral blood. The CDR3 sequence is CASSSGTPSYEQYF. In DNA, the CDR3 is TGTGCCAGCAGCTCCGGGACACCGAGCTACGAGCAGTACTTC.